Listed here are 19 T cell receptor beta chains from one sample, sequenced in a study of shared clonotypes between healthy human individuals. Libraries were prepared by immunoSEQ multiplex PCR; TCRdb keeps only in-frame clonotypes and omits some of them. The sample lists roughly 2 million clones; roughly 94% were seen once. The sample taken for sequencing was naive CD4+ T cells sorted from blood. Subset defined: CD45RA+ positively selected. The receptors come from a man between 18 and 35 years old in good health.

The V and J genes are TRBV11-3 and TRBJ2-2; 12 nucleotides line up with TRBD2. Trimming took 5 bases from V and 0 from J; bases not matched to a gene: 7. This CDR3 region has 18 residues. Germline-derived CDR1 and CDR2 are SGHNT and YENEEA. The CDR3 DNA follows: TGTGCCAGCAGCCGCGGACTAGCGGGACTAACGAACACCGGGGAGCTGTTTTTT. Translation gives CASSRGLAGLTNTGELFF.

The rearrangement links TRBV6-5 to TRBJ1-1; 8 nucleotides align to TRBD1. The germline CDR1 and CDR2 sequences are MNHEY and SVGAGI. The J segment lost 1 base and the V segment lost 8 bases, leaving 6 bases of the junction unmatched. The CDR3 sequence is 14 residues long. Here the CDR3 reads CASYDRGRNTEAFF. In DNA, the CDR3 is TGTGCCAGCTACGACAGGGGCCGGAACACTGAAGCTTTCTTT.

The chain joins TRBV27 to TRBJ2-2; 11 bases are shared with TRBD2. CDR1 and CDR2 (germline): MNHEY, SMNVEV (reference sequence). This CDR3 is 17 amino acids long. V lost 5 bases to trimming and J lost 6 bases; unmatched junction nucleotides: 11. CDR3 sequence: CASSTATSGGVAGELFF. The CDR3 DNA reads TGTGCCAGCAGTACCGCTACTAGCGGGGGAGTTGCCGGGGAGCTGTTTTTT.

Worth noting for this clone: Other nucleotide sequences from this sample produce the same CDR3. CDR3 loop: CASSLGRNTGELFF. CDR3 nucleotides: TGTGCCAGCAGTTTAGGCAGGAACACCGGGGAGCTGTTTTTT. The V call is TRBV27, the J call TRBJ2-2; D remains ambiguous. The CDR3 has 14 amino acids. Trimming shortened V by 2 bases and J by 1 base, and 5 bases separated the two germline ends. Germline CDR1 reads MNHEY; CDR2 reads SMNVEV (reference sequence).

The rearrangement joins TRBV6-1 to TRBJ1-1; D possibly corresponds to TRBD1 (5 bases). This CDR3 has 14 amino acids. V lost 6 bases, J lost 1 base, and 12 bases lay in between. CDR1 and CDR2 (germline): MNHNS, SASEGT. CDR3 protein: CASRARARNTEAFF. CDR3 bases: TGTGCCAGCAGGGCCAGGGCTAGGAACACTGAAGCTTTCTTT.

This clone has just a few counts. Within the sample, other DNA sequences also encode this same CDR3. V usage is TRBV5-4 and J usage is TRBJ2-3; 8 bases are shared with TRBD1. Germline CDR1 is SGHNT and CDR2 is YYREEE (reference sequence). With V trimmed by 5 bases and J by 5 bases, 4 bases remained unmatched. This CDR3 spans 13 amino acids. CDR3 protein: CASSYDRGDTQYF. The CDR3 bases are TGTGCCAGCAGTTATGACAGGGGAGATACGCAGTATTTT.

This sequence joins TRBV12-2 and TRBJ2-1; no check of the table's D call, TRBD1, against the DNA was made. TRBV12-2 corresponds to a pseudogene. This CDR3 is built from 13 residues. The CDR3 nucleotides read TGTGCATATACCAGGGATCCTGCTAATGAGCAGTTCTTC. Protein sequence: CAYTRDPANEQFF.

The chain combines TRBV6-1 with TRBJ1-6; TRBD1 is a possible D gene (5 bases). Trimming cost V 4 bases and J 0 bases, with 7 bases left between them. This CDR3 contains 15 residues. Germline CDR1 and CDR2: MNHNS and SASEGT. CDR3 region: CASSGGGSYNSPLHF. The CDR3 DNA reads TGTGCCAGCAGTGGGGGGGGCTCCTATAATTCACCCCTCCACTTT.

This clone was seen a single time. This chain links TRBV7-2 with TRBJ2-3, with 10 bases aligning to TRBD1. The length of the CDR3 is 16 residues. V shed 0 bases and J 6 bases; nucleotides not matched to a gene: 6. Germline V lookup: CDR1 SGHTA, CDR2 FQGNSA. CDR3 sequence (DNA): TGTGCCAGCAGCTTAGCTTCGACAGGGGGCGGTGATACGCAGTATTTT. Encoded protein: CASSLASTGGGDTQYF.

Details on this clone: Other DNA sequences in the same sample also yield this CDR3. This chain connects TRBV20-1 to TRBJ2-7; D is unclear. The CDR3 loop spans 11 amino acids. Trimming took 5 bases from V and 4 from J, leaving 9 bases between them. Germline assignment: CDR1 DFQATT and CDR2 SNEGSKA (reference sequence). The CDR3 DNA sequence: TGCAGTGCTCGCGCGAGTTACGAGCAGTACTTC. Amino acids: CSARASYEQYF.

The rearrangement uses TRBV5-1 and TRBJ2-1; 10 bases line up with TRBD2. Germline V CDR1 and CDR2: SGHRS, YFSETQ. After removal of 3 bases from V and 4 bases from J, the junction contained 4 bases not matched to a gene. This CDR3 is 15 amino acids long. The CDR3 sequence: CASSWTSGLYNEQFF. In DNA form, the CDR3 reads TGCGCCAGCAGCTGGACTAGCGGCTTATACAATGAGCAGTTCTTC.

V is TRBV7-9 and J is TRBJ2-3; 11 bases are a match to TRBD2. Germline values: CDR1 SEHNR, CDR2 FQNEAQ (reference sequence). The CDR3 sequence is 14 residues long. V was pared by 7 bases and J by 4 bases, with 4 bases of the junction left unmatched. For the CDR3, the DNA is TGTGCCAGCATCCTAGCGGGGGGACCAGATACGCAGTATTTT. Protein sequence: CASILAGGPDTQYF.

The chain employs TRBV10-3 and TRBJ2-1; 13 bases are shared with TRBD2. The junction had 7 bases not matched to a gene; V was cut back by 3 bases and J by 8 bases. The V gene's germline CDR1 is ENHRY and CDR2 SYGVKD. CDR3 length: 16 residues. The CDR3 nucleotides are TGTGCCATCAGTGACCCACTAGCGGGGGGGCTGGATGAGCAGTTCTTC. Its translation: CAISDPLAGGLDEQFF.

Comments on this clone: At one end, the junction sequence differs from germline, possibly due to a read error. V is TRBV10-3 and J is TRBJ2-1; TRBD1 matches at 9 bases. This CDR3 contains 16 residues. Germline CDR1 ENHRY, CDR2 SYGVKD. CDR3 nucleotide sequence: TGTACCATCAGTGAGTACCGGGACAGGGACTACAATGAGCAGTTCTTC. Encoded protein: CTISEYRDRDYNEQFF.

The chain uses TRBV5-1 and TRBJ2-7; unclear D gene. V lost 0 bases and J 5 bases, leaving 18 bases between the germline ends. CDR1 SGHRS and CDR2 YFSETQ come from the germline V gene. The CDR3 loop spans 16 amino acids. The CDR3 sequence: CASSLEGIGRWDEQYF. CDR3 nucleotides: TGCGCCAGCAGCTTGGAGGGAATTGGGCGGTGGGACGAGCAGTACTTC.

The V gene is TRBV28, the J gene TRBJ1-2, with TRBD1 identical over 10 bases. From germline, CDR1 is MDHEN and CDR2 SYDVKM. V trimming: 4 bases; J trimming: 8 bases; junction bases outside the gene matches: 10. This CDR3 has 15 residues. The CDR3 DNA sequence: TGTGCCAGCAGTTCCCCCGACAGGGGGCGCAGAGGCTACACCTTC. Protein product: CASSSPDRGRRGYTF.

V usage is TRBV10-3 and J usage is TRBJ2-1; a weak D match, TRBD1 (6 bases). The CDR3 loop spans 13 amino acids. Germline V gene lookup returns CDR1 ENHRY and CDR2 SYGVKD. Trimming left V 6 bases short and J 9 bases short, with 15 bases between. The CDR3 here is CAIRQNRDTEQFF. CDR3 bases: TGTGCCATCAGACAGAACAGGGACACTGAGCAGTTCTTC.

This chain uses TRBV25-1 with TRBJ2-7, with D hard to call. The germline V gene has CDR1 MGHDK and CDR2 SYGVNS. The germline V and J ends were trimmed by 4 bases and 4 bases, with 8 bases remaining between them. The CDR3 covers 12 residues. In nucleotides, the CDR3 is TGTGCCAGCAGTGGGTATTCGTACGAGCAGTACTTC. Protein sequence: CASSGYSYEQYF.

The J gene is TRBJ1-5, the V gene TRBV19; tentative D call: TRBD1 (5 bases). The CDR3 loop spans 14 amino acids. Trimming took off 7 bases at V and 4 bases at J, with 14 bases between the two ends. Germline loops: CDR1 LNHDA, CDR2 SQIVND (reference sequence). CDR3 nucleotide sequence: TGTGCCAGTAAGGCATCAGGGAGGAATCAGCCCCAGCATTTT. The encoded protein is CASKASGRNQPQHF.